The clone carrying this T cell receptor beta chain has a count of ten or more. The target antigen is unknown. This CDR3 is 13 amino acids long. The V gene lost 7 bases and the J gene lost 3 bases, with 12 bases spanning the gap. The germline V gene encodes CDR1 MNHEY and CDR2 SVGAGI. Repertoires were generated with immunoSEQ multiplex PCR, while TCRdb's copy carries only in-frame clones and drops some. Among a few hundred thousand clones, 85% to 90% were seen once, and the ten largest hold around 3.6%. The entry originates in a study of Ad26.COV2.S vaccination and SARS-CoV-2 variants. Across the study: This donor came from the COV1001 trial of Ad26.COV2.S.

Sample treatment: roughly 20 received Ad26.COV2.S at low or high dose, single or two shots; several received placebo; per-sample allocation not given. Sample collection was performed on day 63 after the first vaccine or placebo injection. General observations from the study: Post-vaccination spike-specific CD8+ and CD4+ T cell responses reportedly had substantial breadth.

The starting material was peripheral blood, obtained in a trial of Ad26.COV2.S vaccine versus placebo. The rearrangement joins TRBV6-5 to TRBJ1-1; TRBD1 is a possible D gene (5 bases). The receptor's source is a person aged 18-65 years who received the Ad26.COV2.S COVID-19 vaccine or a placebo. The CDR3 protein is CASTRDDHTEAFF. Written as DNA, the CDR3 is TGTGCCAGCACCCGGGACGACCACACTGAAGCTTTCTTT.